The 10 T cell receptor beta chains listed next were all sequenced from one sample in a study of identical twins. TCRdb called the 5' RACE reads again in MiXCR, with one record for every CDR3 protein. Among 400,000 to 550,000 distinct CDR3 sequences listed, less than 25% were seen once. These data also formed part of another study, on T cells expressing NK-cell markers.

Sequenced sample: CD4+ T cells sorted from blood. These receptors all come from a woman between 18 and 30 years old in good health.

The V and J genes are TRBV7-9 and TRBJ2-7; 11 bases line up with TRBD2. This CDR3 spans 16 amino acids. Germline CDR1 reads SEHNR; CDR2 reads FQNEAQ (reference sequence). The V and J ends lost 2 bases and 4 bases, in that order; junction bases with no gene match: 7. In nucleotides, the CDR3 is TGTGCCAGCAGCTTAATTAGCGGGAGGGCCGAGTACGAGCAGTACTTC. It specifies CASSLISGRAEYEQYF.

This chain joins TRBV30 and TRBJ2-1, with D possibly being TRBD1 (5 bases). The CDR3 sequence is 14 residues long. CDR1 GTSNPN and CDR2 SVGIG come from the germline V gene (reference sequence). V was trimmed by 4 bases and J by 4 bases, leaving 14 bases between them. The CDR3 reads CAWTKGAGYNEQFF. The CDR3 DNA reads TGTGCCTGGACCAAAGGGGCCGGGTACAATGAGCAGTTCTTC.

The chain is built from TRBV5-6 and TRBJ2-5, with TRBD2 identical over 14 bases. Germline values: CDR1 SGHDT, CDR2 YYEEEE. Trimming removed 4 bases from V and 11 bases from J; junction bases left unmatched: 1. This CDR3 comprises 12 residues. The CDR3 loop is CASSRTSGGQYF. CDR3 DNA: TGTGCCAGCAGCCGGACTAGCGGGGGGCAGTACTTC.

The rearrangement uses TRBV14 and TRBJ2-2; unclear D gene. V lost 0 bases and J lost 3, with 11 bases in between. This CDR3 has 16 residues. Germline V gene lookup returns CDR1 SGHDN and CDR2 FVKESK. The CDR3 reads CASSQDQRSDTGELFF. CDR3 bases: TGTGCCAGCAGCCAAGATCAACGGAGTGACACCGGGGAGCTGTTTTTT. The entire variable domain, with the rest obtained from reference TRBV14 and TRBJ2-2, is as follows: EAGVTQFPSHSVIEKGQTVTLRCDPISGHDNLYWYRRVMGKEIKFLLHFVKESKQDESGMPNNRFLAERTGGTYSTLKVQPAELEDSGVYFCASSQDQRSDTGELFFGEGSRLTVL.

The chain couples TRBV9 to TRBJ1-2; possible D gene TRBD1, 6 bases. There are 14 residues in the CDR3. V lost 0 bases to trimming and J lost 7 bases, with 13 bases between them. Germline CDR1 and CDR2: SGDLS and YYNGEE. DNA for the CDR3: TGTGCCAGCAGCGTAGATTCACAGGGTGGTGGCTACACCTTC. The encoded protein is CASSVDSQGGGYTF.

This clonotype was recorded a few times. V and J are TRBV3-1 and TRBJ2-5, with 11 bases lining up with TRBD2. With 0 bases clipped from V and 3 bases from J, the junction kept 6 bases outside the gene matches. Germline loops: CDR1 LGHDT, CDR2 YNNKEL (reference sequence). The CDR3 covers 17 residues. The CDR3: CASSQDKGTSGKETQYF. The CDR3 DNA reads TGTGCCAGCAGCCAAGATAAAGGGACTAGCGGAAAAGAGACCCAGTACTTC.

This rearrangement joins TRBV15 to TRBJ2-4, with TRBD2 as a possible D gene (6 bases). Trimming took 4 bases from V and 8 from J, leaving 18 bases between them. The CDR3 is 15 amino acids. CDR1 and CDR2 (germline): LNHNV, YYDKDF (reference sequence). In DNA form, the CDR3 reads TGTGCCACCAGCACAGGACCGGGACCGGGGGACATTCAGTACTTC. Translated, it gives CATSTGPGPGDIQYF.

This clonotype has a handful of counts. CDR3 sequence reads: CASGIGTSGSSYNEQFF. CDR3 bases: TGTGCTAGTGGTATCGGGACTAGCGGGAGCTCCTACAATGAGCAGTTCTTC. This chain joins TRBV12-5 and TRBJ2-1; 14 nucleotides match TRBD2. Germline V gene lookup returns CDR1 LGHNT and CDR2 FRNRAP. V lost 5 bases to trimming and J lost 0 bases; unmatched junction nucleotides: 3. CDR3 length: 17 amino acids.

At least ten counts were recorded for this clonotype. The V gene is TRBV20-1, the J gene TRBJ2-5; TRBD1 agrees at 7 bases. Germline trimming cut 4 bases from V and 1 base from J; bases unmatched to any gene: 3. This CDR3 has 13 amino acids. The germline CDR1 and CDR2 sequences are DFQATT and SNEGSKA (reference sequence). The CDR3 DNA reads as TGCAGTGCTACCGGACAGGCCCAAGAGACCCAGTACTTC. It encodes CSATGQAQETQYF.

DNA for the CDR3: TGTGCCAGCAGCTTCGGTGCCTCCCGACTAGCGGCCTACAATGAGCAGTTCTTC. This translates into CASSFGASRLAAYNEQFF. The chain uses TRBV11-2 and TRBJ2-1; 9 nucleotides align to TRBD2. The CDR3 loop spans 18 amino acids. From germline, CDR1 is SGHAT and CDR2 FQNNGV. The trim removed 3 bases at V and 2 bases at J, leaving 11 bases unmatched.